The rows below give T cell receptor beta chains drawn from one sample of a study of T-cell reconstitution after alpha-beta-depleted transplantation in children. TCRdb analysed the PCR reads with MiXCR anew, one entry per CDR3 protein. The sample shows some 300,000 distinct CDR3 sequences, about 7.3% of them seen only once. The specimen comprised peripheral blood, sampled 360 days after TCRalphabeta/CD19-depleted stem cell transplant. These receptors originate from a female patient aged 2-15 years who had a stem cell transplant for Fanconi anemia, so the T cells may come from the graft donor. CDR3s leave out the opening cysteine and the closing phenylalanine or tryptophan.

V: TRBV3-1
J: TRBJ2-5
CDR3: ASSQAGSSGGRGQETQY

V: TRBV20-1
J: TRBJ2-1
CDR3: SAQIAGGPYNEQF

V: TRBV28
J: TRBJ1-6
CDR3: ASRTGTIVSPLH

V: TRBV27
J: TRBJ2-7
CDR3: ASSSGSGSTLYEQY

V: TRBV14
J: TRBJ1-1
CDR3: ASSQDVVDTEAF

V: TRBV28
J: TRBJ1-5
CDR3: ASSETGGWVQPQH

V: TRBV28
J: TRBJ2-2
CDR3: ASSPRDRGVTGELF

V: TRBV20-1
J: TRBJ2-7
CDR3: SAETSGGYYEQY

V: TRBV15
J: TRBJ2-7
CDR3: ATSSNRGSYEQY

V: TRBV18
J: TRBJ2-1
CDR3: ASSATGGNEQF

V: TRBV6-5
J: TRBJ1-2
CDR3: ASSRESNYGYT

V: TRBV6-4
J: TRBJ1-5
CDR3: ASSPPLGTGYYSNQPQH

V: TRBV5-1
J: TRBJ2-2
CDR3: ASSWTGAPNTGELF

V: TRBV6-1
J: TRBJ2-7
CDR3: ASHLYAGSGGLYEQY

V: TRBV20-1
J: TRBJ1-2
CDR3: SAREEGGMDYGYT

V: TRBV19
J: TRBJ2-2
CDR3: ASSIRFTGELF

V: TRBV20-1
J: TRBJ1-4
CDR3: SARDRGKTNEKLF

V: TRBV20-1
J: TRBJ2-7
CDR3: SAVRSHEQY

V: TRBV6-5
J: TRBJ1-2
CDR3: ASSYSMGRGDGYT

V: TRBV4-2
J: TRBJ2-5
CDR3: ASSPGGWETQY

V: TRBV6-1
J: TRBJ1-1
CDR3: AVGKEAF

V: TRBV2
J: TRBJ1-6
CDR3: ASRSLSRPLH

V: TRBV5-5
J: TRBJ1-5
CDR3: ASSPGGRNQPQH

V: TRBV15
J: TRBJ1-5
CDR3: ATSRDRAGSNQPQH

V: TRBV7-3
J: TRBJ1-1
CDR3: ASSPGRGLEAF

V: TRBV5-1
J: TRBJ2-2
CDR3: ASSLAAGTNTGELF

V: TRBV6-1
J: TRBJ2-6
CDR3: ASSGVGTDAGANVLT

V: TRBV20-1
J: TRBJ2-7
CDR3: SARDRGPYEQY

V: TRBV5-1
J: TRBJ2-2
CDR3: ASNLDGTGELF

V: TRBV7-2
J: TRBJ1-1
CDR3: ASSLGMWDRNTEAF

V: TRBV30
J: TRBJ1-2
CDR3: AWAQGRYNYGYT

V: TRBV28
J: TRBJ1-3
CDR3: ASRTGGAISGNTIY

V: TRBV7-8
J: TRBJ2-2
CDR3: ASSRWHPGGKTGELF

V: TRBV6-1
J: TRBJ1-1
CDR3: ASSAGTLFNTEAF

V: TRBV20-1
J: TRBJ2-5
CDR3: SARDTSGQETQY

V: TRBV20-1
J: TRBJ1-1
CDR3: STSRGPGDTEAF

V: TRBV7-8
J: TRBJ2-7
CDR3: ASSPTSGTNEQY

V: TRBV3-1
J: TRBJ1-4
CDR3: ASRGQVGEKLF

V: TRBV6-5
J: TRBJ1-6
CDR3: ASSLQGLGNSPLH

V: TRBV27
J: TRBJ2-2
CDR3: ASSPLGTANTGELF

V: TRBV23-1
J: TRBJ2-5
CDR3: ASSQIALAGGPLSWQGQETQY

V: TRBV6-1
J: TRBJ1-1
CDR3: ASIPLVGRGNTEAF

V: TRBV19
J: TRBJ2-4
CDR3: ASSTPPGQGAKNIQY

V: TRBV6-1
J: TRBJ2-1
CDR3: ATIESGGFRNEQF

V: TRBV5-5
J: TRBJ2-1
CDR3: ASSTGQHSYNEQF

V: TRBV5-6
J: TRBJ1-1
CDR3: ASSLIWGSGNTEAF

V: TRBV7-2
J: TRBJ2-1
CDR3: ASSLEGRQTGKF

V: TRBV20-1
J: TRBJ2-7
CDR3: SARDSTSGYEQY

V: TRBV21-1
J: TRBJ2-4
CDR3: ASSKRGARDTYYLAKNIQY

V: TRBV27
J: TRBJ2-5
CDR3: ASSFLARETQY

V: TRBV14
J: TRBJ1-4
CDR3: ASSQRALGAGGLF

V: TRBV3-1
J: TRBJ2-7
CDR3: ASSHKDRFYEQY

V: TRBV7-2
J: TRBJ2-1
CDR3: ASSGFRVSRSSYNEQF

V: TRBV28
J: TRBJ2-2
CDR3: ASSFVGELF